This record covers a single T cell receptor (beta chain). Antigen specificity is unknown. The data were taken from a study of a mutant IDH1 vaccine in newly diagnosed glioma. Looking at the study overall: With temozolomide cycles, or 4-6 weeks after radiotherapy alone, vaccination was started. Most patients had received both radiotherapy and temozolomide, the prior options being radiotherapy, temozolomide, or both.

Germline values: CDR1 SGDLS, CDR2 YYNGEE. CDR3 length: 16 residues. V lost 6 bases, J lost 4 bases, and 20 bases lay in between. Sample time point: week 11, during vaccination. Every single dose of the vaccine, 300 ug of mutant IDH1 20-mer peptide, came with topical imiquimod. TCRdb's copy holds only in-frame clones and misses some; the assay was immunoSEQ multiplex PCR. The data contain over 95,000 clones, under 90% of them singletons. Findings of the study overall: Researchers report vaccine-induced immune responses in more than 90% of patients. No link was apparently found between pseudoprogression and changes in top peripheral T cell clonotypes.

The TCR sequence derives from a woman in her forties or fifties with glioma. This specimen was PBMCs, taken from a glioma patient whose treatment included an IDH1 peptide vaccine. The V call is TRBV9, the J call TRBJ2-1, with D unresolved. CDR3 DNA sequence: TGTGCCAGCACCATCGTCCAGAGAGAGGAATACAATGAGCAGTTCTTC. Translated, it gives CASTIVQREEYNEQFF. The complete variable domain, with remaining parts taken from reference TRBV9 and TRBJ2-1, reads DSGVTQTPKHLITATGQRVTLRCSPRSGDLSVYWYQQSLDQGLQFLIQYYNGEERAKGNILERFSAQQFPDLHSELNLSSLELGDSALYFCASTIVQREEYNEQFFGPGTRLTVL.